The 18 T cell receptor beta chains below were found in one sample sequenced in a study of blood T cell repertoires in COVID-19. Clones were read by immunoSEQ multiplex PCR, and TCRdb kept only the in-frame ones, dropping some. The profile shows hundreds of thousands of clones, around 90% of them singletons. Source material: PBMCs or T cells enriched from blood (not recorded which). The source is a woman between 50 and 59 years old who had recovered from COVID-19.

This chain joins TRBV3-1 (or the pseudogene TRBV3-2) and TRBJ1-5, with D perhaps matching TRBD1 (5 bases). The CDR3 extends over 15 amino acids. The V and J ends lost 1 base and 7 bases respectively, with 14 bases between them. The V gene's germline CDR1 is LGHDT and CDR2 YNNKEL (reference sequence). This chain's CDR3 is CASSQGGRGDQPQHF. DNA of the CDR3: TGTGCCAGCAGCCAAGGGGGACGGGGGGACCAGCCCCAGCATTTT.

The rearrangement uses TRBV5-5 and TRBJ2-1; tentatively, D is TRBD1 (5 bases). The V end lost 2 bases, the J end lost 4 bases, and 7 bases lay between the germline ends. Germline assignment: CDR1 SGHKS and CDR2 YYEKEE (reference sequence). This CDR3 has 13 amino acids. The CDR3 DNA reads TGTGCCAGCAGCTTTACAGGTTACAATGAGCAGTTCTTC. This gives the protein CASSFTGYNEQFF.

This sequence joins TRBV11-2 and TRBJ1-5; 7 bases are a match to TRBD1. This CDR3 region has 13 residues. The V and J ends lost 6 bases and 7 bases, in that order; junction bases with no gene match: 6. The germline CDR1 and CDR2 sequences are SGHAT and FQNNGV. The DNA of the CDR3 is TGTGCCAGCAGTTCACAGGGGAACCAGCCCCAGCATTTT. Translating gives CASSSQGNQPQHF. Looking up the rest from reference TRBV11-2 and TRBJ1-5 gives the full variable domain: EAGVAQSPRYKIIEKRQSVAFWCNPISGHATLYWYQQILGQGPKLLIQFQNNGVVDDSQLPKDRFSAERLKGVDSTLKIQPAKLEDSAVYLCASSSQGNQPQHFGDGTRLSIL.

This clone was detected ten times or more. CDR3 in DNA: TGTGCCTGGGAACCGGGACAGGGGACAGATACGCAGTATTTT. Translation: CAWEPGQGTDTQYF. This chain joins TRBV30 and TRBJ2-3, with 10 bases that match TRBD1. Germline values: CDR1 GTSNPN, CDR2 SVGIG (reference sequence). This CDR3 region has 14 residues. V shed 5 bases and J 3 bases; nucleotides not matched to a gene: 5.

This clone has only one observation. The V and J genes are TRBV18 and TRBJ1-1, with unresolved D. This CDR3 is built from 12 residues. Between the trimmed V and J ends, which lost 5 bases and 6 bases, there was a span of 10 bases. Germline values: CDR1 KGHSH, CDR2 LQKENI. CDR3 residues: CASSMRDSEAFF. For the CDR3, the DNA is TGTGCCAGCTCAATGAGGGATTCTGAAGCTTTCTTT.

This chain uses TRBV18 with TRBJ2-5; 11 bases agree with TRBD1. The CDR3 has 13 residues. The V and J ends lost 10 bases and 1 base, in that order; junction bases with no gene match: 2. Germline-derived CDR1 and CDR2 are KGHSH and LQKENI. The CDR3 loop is CANGQGAQETQYF. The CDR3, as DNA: TGTGCCAATGGACAGGGGGCCCAAGAGACCCAGTACTTC.

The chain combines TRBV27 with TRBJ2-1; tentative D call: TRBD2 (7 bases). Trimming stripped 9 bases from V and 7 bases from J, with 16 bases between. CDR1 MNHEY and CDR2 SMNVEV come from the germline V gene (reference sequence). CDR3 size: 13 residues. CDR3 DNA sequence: TGTGCCAGTTGGGGGGGCGGGGTGAATGAGCAGTTCTTC. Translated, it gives CASWGGGVNEQFF.

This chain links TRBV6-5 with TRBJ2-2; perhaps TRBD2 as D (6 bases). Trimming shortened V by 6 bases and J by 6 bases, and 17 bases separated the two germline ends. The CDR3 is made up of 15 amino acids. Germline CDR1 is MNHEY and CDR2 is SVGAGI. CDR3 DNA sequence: TGTGCCAGCAGGGGACGTAGGGGAGGACCCGGGGAGCTGTTTTTT. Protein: CASRGRRGGPGELFF.

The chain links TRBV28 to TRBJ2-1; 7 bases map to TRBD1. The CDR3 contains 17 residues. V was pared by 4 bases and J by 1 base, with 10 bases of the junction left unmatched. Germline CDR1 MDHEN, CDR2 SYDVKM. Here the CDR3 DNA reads TGTGCCAGCAGTTCCACCCTTGGGACAGATTCCTACAATGAGCAGTTCTTC. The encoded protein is CASSSTLGTDSYNEQFF. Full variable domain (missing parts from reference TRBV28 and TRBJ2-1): DVKVTQSSRYLVKRTGEKVFLECVQDMDHENMFWYRQDPGLGLRLIYFSYDVKMKEKGDIPEGYSVSREKKERFSLILESASTNQTSMYLCASSSTLGTDSYNEQFFGPGTRLTVL.

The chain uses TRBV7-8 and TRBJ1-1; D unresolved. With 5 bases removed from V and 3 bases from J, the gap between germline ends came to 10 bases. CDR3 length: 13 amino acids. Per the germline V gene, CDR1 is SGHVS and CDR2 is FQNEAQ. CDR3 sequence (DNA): TGTGCCAGCAGCCCCCGGGAAGACACTGAAGCTTTCTTT. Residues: CASSPREDTEAFF.

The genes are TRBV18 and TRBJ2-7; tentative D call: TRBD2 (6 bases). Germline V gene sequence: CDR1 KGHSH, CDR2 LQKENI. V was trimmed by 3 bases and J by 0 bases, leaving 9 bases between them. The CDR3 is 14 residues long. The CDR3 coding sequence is TGTGCCAGCTCACCCTTGGGGGGCTCCTACGAGCAGTACTTC. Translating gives CASSPLGGSYEQYF.

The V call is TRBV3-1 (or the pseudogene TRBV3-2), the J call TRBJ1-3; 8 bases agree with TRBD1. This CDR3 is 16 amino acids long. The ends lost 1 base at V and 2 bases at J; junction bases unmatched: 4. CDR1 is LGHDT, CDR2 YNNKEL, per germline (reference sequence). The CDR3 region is CASSQGTGGAGNTIYF. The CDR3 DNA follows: TGTGCCAGCAGCCAAGGCACAGGGGGGGCTGGAAACACCATATATTTT.

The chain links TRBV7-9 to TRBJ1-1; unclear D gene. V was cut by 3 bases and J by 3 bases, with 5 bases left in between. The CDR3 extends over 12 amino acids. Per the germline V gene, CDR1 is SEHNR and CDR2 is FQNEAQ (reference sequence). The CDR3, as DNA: TGTGCCAGCAGCTTCCTAGACACTGAAGCTTTCTTT. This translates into CASSFLDTEAFF.

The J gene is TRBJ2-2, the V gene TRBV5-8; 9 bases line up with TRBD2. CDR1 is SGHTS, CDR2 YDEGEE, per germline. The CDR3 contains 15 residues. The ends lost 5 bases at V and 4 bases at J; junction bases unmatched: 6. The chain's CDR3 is CASRVAGVGTGELFF. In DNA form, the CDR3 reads TGTGCCAGCAGGGTAGCGGGAGTCGGCACCGGGGAGCTGTTTTTT.

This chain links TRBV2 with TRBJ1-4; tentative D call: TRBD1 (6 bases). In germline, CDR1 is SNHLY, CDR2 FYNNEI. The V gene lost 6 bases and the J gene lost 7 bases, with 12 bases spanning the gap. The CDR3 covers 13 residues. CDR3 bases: TGTGCCAGCAGAGACGCCAGGGGTGAAAAACTGTTTTTT. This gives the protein CASRDARGEKLFF.

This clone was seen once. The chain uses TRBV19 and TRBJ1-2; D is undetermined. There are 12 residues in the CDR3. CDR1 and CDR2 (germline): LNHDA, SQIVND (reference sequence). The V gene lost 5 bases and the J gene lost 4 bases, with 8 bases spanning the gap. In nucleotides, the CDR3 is TGTGCCAGTAGTCTCGTCGGCTATGGCTACACCTTC. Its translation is CASSLVGYGYTF.

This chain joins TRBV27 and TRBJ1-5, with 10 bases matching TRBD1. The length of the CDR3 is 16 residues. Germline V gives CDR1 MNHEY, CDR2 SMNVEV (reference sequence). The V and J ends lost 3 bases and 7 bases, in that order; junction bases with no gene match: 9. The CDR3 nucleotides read TGTGCCAGCAGTTTCCTCCCGACAGGGGGCGGACAGCCCCAGCATTTT. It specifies CASSFLPTGGGQPQHF.

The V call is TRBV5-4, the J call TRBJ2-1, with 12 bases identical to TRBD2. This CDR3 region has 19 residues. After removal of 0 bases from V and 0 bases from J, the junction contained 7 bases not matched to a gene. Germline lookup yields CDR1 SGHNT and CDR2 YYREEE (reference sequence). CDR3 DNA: TGTGCCAGCAGCTTGGCAACTAGCGGGAGGTTTAGCTCCTACAATGAGCAGTTCTTC. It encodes CASSLATSGRFSSYNEQFF.